The clone carrying this T cell receptor beta chain was found once. These data originate in a study of blood T cell repertoires in COVID-19. Study context: The United States, Italy and Spain provided the acute and convalescent COVID-19 samples.

Produced via immunoSEQ multiplex PCR; TCRdb's table is partial and in-frame only. Here the sample spans nearly 250,000 clones, around four fifths being singletons. CDR1 is LGHDT, CDR2 YNNKEL, per germline (reference sequence). The CDR3 length is 16 residues. Trimming cost V 5 bases and J 7 bases; bases outside gene matches: 12. This clonotype was obtained from a woman older than 75 with acute or convalescent COVID-19. Source material: peripheral blood. The J gene is TRBJ2-1, the V gene TRBV3-1 (or the pseudogene TRBV3-2); TRBD1 agrees at 9 bases. CDR3 coding DNA: TGTGCCAGCAGCTCCCTAGGCGGGACAGGGCTTAATGAGCAGTTCTTC. Its protein product is CASSSLGGTGLNEQFF.